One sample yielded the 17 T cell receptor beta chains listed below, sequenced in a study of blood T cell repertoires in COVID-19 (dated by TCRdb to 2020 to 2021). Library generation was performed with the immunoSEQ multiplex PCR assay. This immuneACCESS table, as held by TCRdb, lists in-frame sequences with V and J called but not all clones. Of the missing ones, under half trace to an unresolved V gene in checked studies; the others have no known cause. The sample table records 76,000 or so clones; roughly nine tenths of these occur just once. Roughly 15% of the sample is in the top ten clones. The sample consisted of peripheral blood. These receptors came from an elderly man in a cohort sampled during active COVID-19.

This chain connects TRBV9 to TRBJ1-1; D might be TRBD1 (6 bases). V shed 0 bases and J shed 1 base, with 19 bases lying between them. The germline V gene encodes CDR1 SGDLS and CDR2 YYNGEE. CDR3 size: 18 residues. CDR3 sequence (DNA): TGTGCCAGCAGCGTAGATATGCAGGGGACGACTACGAACACTGAAGCTTTCTTT. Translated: CASSVDMQGTTTNTEAFF.

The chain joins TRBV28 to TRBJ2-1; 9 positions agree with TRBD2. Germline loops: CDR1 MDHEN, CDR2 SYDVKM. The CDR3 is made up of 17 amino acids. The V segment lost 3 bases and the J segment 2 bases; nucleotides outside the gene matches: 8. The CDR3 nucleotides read TGTGCCAGCAGTTTTTTCAGGCTAGCGGGGACCTACAATGAGCAGTTCTTC. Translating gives CASSFFRLAGTYNEQFF. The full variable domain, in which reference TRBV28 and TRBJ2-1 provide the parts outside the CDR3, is DVKVTQSSRYLVKRTGEKVFLECVQDMDHENMFWYRQDPGLGLRLIYFSYDVKMKEKGDIPEGYSVSREKKERFSLILESASTNQTSMYLCASSFFRLAGTYNEQFFGPGTRLTVL.

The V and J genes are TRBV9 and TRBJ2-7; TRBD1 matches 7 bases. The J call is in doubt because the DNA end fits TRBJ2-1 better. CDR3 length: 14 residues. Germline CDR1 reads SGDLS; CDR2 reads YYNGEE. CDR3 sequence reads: CASTQGQSYNEQFF. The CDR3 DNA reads TGTGCCAGCACCCAGGGACAGTCCTACAATGAGCAGTTCTTC.

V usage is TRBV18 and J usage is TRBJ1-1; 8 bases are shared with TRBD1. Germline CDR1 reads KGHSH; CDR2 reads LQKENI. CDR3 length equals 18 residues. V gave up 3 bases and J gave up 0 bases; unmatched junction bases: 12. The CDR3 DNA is TGTGCCAGCTCACCGTTGGGACAGGCGAACGCAATGAACACTGAAGCTTTCTTT. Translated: CASSPLGQANAMNTEAFF.

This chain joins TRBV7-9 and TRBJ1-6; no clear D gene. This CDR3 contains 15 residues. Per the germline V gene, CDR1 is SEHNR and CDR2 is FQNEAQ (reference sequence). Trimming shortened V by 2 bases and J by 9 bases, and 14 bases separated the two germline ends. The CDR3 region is CASSLLVPGGSPLHF. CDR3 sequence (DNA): TGTGCCAGCAGCTTACTGGTCCCGGGAGGTTCACCCCTCCACTTT.

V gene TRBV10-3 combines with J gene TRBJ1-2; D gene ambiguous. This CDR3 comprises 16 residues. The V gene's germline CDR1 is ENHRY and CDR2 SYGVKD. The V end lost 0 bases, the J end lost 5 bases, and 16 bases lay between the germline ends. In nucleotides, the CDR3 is TGTGCCATCAGTGAGTCGAACGGGTGGAGTGGTTATGGCTACACCTTC. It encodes CAISESNGWSGYGYTF.

CDR3 sequence: CATQGALNIQYF. The CDR3 coding sequence is TGTGCCACTCAGGGGGCGTTGAACATTCAGTACTTC. The chain has TRBV19 and TRBJ2-4, with 8 bases lining up with TRBD1. CDR1 is LNHDA and CDR2 is SQIVND in the germline V gene (reference sequence). V lost 10 bases, J lost 7 bases, and 6 bases stayed unmatched. This CDR3 spans 12 amino acids. The whole variable domain, filled in from reference TRBV19 and TRBJ2-4, reads DGGITQSPKYLFRKEGQNVTLSCEQNLNHDAMYWYRQDPGQGLRLIYYSQIVNDFQKGDIAEGYSVSREKKESFPLTVTSAQKNPTAFYLCATQGALNIQYFGAGTRLSVL.

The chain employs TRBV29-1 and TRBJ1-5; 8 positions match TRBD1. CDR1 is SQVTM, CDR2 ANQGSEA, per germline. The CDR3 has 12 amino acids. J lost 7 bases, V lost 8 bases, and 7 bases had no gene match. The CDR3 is CSTGQGGQPQHF. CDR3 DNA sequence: TGCAGCACCGGACAGGGAGGGCAGCCCCAGCATTTT.

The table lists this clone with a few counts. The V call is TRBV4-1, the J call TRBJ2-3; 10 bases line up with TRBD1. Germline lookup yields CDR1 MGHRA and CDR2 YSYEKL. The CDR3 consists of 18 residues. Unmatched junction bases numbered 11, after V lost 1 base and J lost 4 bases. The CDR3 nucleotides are TGCGCCAGCAGCCAAGGTTTGCAAGGGACAGGGGTAGCAGATACGCAGTATTTT. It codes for CASSQGLQGTGVADTQYF.

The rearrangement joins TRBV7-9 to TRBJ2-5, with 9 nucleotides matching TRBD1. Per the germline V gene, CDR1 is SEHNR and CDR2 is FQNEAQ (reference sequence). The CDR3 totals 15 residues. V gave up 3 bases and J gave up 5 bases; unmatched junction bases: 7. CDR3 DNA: TGTGCCAGCAGCTTGTGGACAGGGGTCGTGGAGACCCAGTACTTC. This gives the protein CASSLWTGVVETQYF.

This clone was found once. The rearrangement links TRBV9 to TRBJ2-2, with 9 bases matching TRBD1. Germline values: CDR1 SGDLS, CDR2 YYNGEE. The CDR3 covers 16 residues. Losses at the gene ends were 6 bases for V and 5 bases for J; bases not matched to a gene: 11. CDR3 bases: TGTGCCAGCACCCTCGGGGACAGGGTTTTTACCGGGGAGCTGTTTTTT. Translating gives CASTLGDRVFTGELFF.

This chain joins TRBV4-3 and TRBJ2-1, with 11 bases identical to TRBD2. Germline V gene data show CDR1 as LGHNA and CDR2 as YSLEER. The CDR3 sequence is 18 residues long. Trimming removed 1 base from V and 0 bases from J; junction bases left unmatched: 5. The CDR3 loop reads CASSQALAGASSYNEQFF. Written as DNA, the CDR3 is TGCGCCAGCAGCCAAGCACTAGCGGGGGCTAGCTCCTACAATGAGCAGTTCTTC.

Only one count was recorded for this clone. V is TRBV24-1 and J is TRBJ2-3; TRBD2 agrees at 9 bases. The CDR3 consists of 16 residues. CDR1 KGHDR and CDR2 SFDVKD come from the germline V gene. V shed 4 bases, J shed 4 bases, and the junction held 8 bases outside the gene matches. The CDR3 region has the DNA TGTGCCACCAGTGACCCGTTGCGGGGGGGCCCAGATACGCAGTATTTT. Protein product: CATSDPLRGGPDTQYF.

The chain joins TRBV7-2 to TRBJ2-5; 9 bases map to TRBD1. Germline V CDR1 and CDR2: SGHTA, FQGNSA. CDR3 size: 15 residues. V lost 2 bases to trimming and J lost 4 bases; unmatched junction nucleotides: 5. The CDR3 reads CASSLNRGLGETQYF. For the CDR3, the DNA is TGTGCCAGCAGCTTAAACAGGGGGCTAGGAGAGACCCAGTACTTC.

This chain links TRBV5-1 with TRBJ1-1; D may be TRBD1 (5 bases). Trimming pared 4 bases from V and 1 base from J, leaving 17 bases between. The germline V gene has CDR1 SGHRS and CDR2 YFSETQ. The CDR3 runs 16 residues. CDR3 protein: CASSPGAGLGNTEAFF. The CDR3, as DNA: TGCGCCAGCAGCCCTGGGGCCGGGCTCGGGAACACTGAAGCTTTCTTT.

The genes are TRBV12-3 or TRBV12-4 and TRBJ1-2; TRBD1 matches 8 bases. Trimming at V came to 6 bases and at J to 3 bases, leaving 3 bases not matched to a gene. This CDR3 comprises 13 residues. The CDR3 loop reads CASRDRGDYGYTF. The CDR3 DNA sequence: TGTGCCAGCAGAGACAGGGGTGACTATGGCTACACCTTC.

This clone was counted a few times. The CDR3 reads CASSSGSMGFNSPLHF. CDR3 DNA: TGTGCCAGCAGTTCGGGGTCCATGGGGTTTAATTCACCCCTCCACTTT. J is TRBJ1-6 and V is TRBV28; D not resolved. In germline, CDR1 is MDHEN, CDR2 SYDVKM. V lost 4 bases and J lost 6, with 16 bases in between. CDR3 size: 16 residues.